This T cell receptor beta chain was profiled in a study of cytomegalovirus exposure and HLA in healthy donors. Germline CDR1 KGHSH, CDR2 LQKENI. V was pared by 2 bases and J by 5 bases, with 3 bases between. The CDR3 totals 11 residues. The PCR had 60 Vbeta and 13 Jbeta primers. Profiled with immunoSEQ multiplex PCR; TCRdb holds only in-frame clones, not every one. The repertoire consists of about 130,000 clones, with approximately 8.8% occurring once and the leading ten covering about 5.5%. Regarding the study as a whole: In a later analysis, HLA-C alleles had the fewest associated TCRs, DRB1 alleles the most.

The sample holds a few counts of this clone. What it recognizes is unknown. This receptor was identified in a man aged 40-49 years in good health and CMV-seronegative. The chain uses TRBV18 and TRBJ2-5; unclear D gene. The sequenced sample was PBMCs. CDR3 in DNA: TGTGCCAGCTCACCAGGCGAGACCCAGTACTTC. Translating gives CASSPGETQYF.